This TCR beta chain appears in the sequencing data of a study of blood T cells in healthy people across ages. The study's findings and limits: TCR beta diversity per million T cells fell roughly linearly with age.

To note about this clonotype: Its antigen is still unknown.

Through a sample-barcoded 5' primer and a J-beta primer mix, a second PCR was run for roughly 6 to 11 cycles. TCRdb re-called the 5' RACE reads through MiXCR, storing one row per CDR3 protein. The sample comprises hundreds of thousands of distinct CDR3 sequences, 20% to 25% of which are singletons, and 9% to 9.5% rests with the top ten. The same sample was also used in a study of T cells of mothers and their children. From that paper: Samples were provided by three healthy Caucasian mothers and their six children.

The origin of this receptor is a boy aged 5-17 years in good health. Source material: blood.

The CDR3 nucleotides read TGTGCCAGCAGCGTAGCAGGGGTTCTGAACACTGAAGCTTTCTTT. Residues: CASSVAGVLNTEAFF. The genes are TRBV9 and TRBJ1-1; TRBD1 might be the D (6 bases). Germline loops: CDR1 SGDLS, CDR2 YYNGEE. Trimming removed 0 bases at V and 0 bases at J, with 9 bases between. The CDR3 is made up of 15 amino acids. Filled out from reference TRBV9 and TRBJ1-1, the complete variable domain reads DSGVTQTPKHLITATGQRVTLRCSPRSGDLSVYWYQQSLDQGLQFLIQYYNGEERAKGNILERFSAQQFPDLHSELNLSSLELGDSALYFCASSVAGVLNTEAFFGQGTRLTVV.